A single sample is the source of the 21 T cell receptor beta chains below, sequenced in a study of spatial heterogeneity in lung cancer. General study results and limits: It was found that expanded intratumoral alpha and beta TCR counts tracked tumor mutation counts.

A single record per CDR3 protein comes from TCRdb applying MiXCR to the 5' RACE reads. The sample lists about 5,600 distinct CDR3 sequences; approximately 8% were seen once. Time point noted: sample taken at primary tumor resection. These receptors' targets are unknown. Sequenced material: lung tumor tissue, taken at surgery. The source is a female donor with early-stage non-small cell lung cancer.

This clonotype was detected ten times or more. This sequence joins TRBV5-4 and TRBJ2-1; TRBD2 agrees at 11 bases. This CDR3 has 16 residues. Germline V gene data show CDR1 as SGHNT and CDR2 as YYREEE (reference sequence). With V trimmed by 4 bases and J by 0 bases, 3 bases remained unmatched. The CDR3 sequence is CASSLGTSGSYNEQFF. CDR3 in DNA: TGTGCCAGCAGCCTTGGGACTAGCGGCTCCTACAATGAGCAGTTCTTC.

The V and J genes are TRBV7-2 and TRBJ2-1; TRBD2 agrees at 8 bases. V shed 6 bases, J shed 2 bases, and the junction held 6 bases outside the gene matches. The CDR3 consists of 15 residues. CDR1 SGHTA and CDR2 FQGNSA come from the germline V gene. This CDR3 reads CASRFPGGTYNEQFF. The CDR3 nucleotides are TGTGCCAGCAGGTTTCCGGGGGGGACCTACAATGAGCAGTTCTTC.

Details on this clonotype: A much larger clone lies one base from this, so it may be a read error. V is TRBV28 and J is TRBJ2-5; D is perhaps TRBD2 (5 bases). CDR1 is MDHEN and CDR2 is SYDVKM in the germline V gene. V was cut by 6 bases and J by 4 bases, with 12 bases left in between. The CDR3 has 13 residues. The CDR3: CASRLAWVETQYF. The CDR3 coding sequence is TGTGCCAGCAGATTAGCGTGGGTAGAGACCCAGTACTTC.

In this sample, this clonotype turned up many times. The chain has TRBV5-1 and TRBJ2-3; 7 nucleotides match TRBD1. The germline V gene has CDR1 SGHRS and CDR2 YFSETQ. The CDR3 is 15 amino acids. The V segment lost 7 bases and the J segment 3 bases; nucleotides outside the gene matches: 11. The CDR3 loop is CASSSGGVGTDTQYF. The CDR3 DNA follows: TGCGCCAGCTCTTCAGGGGGAGTGGGTACAGATACGCAGTATTTT. The full variable domain, completed using reference TRBV5-1 and TRBJ2-3, is KAGVTQTPRYLIKTRGQQVTLSCSPISGHRSVSWYQQTPGQGLQFLFEYFSETQRNKGNFPGRFSGRQFSNSRSEMNVSTLELGDSALYLCASSSGGVGTDTQYFGPGTRLTVL.

This clonotype has at least ten counts. CDR3 in amino acids: CASSSGQVYNEQFF. CDR3 nucleotides: TGTGCCAGCAGCTCCGGACAGGTCTACAATGAGCAGTTCTTC. The chain uses TRBV7-9 and TRBJ2-1; TRBD1 agrees at 7 bases. This CDR3 is built from 14 residues. Trimming removed 4 bases from V and 3 bases from J; junction bases left unmatched: 3. Germline values: CDR1 SEHNR, CDR2 FQNEAQ (reference sequence).

This clonotype is categorized as medium-sized (0.01 to 0.1%). The V gene is TRBV12-3 or TRBV12-4, the J gene TRBJ1-3; D perhaps matches TRBD1 (6 bases). V shed 6 bases and J shed 0 bases, with 15 bases lying between them. This CDR3 comprises 16 residues. CDR3 protein: CASRSRDTISGNTIYF. The CDR3 bases are TGTGCCAGCAGATCCCGGGACACGATCTCTGGAAACACCATATATTTT.

This clonotype is termed medium-sized. The rearrangement joins TRBV12-3 or TRBV12-4 to TRBJ1-5; D remains ambiguous. The CDR3 contains 13 residues. The V end lost 4 bases, the J end lost 6 bases, and 10 bases lay between the germline ends. Here the CDR3 DNA reads TGTGCCAGCAGTTATCGGGAGGGTCAGCCCCAGCATTTT. This codes for CASSYREGQPQHF.

This clonotype is medium-sized in the sample. This rearrangement joins TRBV7-3 to TRBJ2-2; 9 positions match TRBD2. CDR3 size: 19 residues. Germline V gene lookup returns CDR1 SGHTA and CDR2 FQGTGA. With 0 bases clipped from V and 3 bases from J, the junction kept 11 bases outside the gene matches. CDR3 sequence: CASSLTPVLTSGYTGELFF. CDR3 DNA sequence: TGTGCCAGCAGCTTAACCCCCGTTCTGACTAGCGGATACACCGGGGAGCTGTTTTTT. The full variable domain, rest sourced from reference TRBV7-3 and TRBJ2-2, is GAGVSQTPSNKVTEKGKYVELRCDPISGHTALYWYRQSLGQGPEFLIYFQGTGAADDSGLPNDRFFAVRPEGSVSTLKIQRTERGDSAVYLCASSLTPVLTSGYTGELFFGEGSRLTVL.

At least ten counts were recorded for this clonotype. This chain connects TRBV7-2 to TRBJ2-7; 7 nucleotides match TRBD2. The germline V gene has CDR1 SGHTA and CDR2 FQGNSA. The V segment lost 1 base and the J segment 1 base; nucleotides outside the gene matches: 4. The CDR3 is 15 amino acids. The CDR3 sequence: CASSLEARGSYEQYF. CDR3 sequence (DNA): TGTGCCAGCAGCTTAGAGGCGCGGGGGTCCTACGAGCAGTACTTC.

Worth noting for this clonotype: The junction departs from germline at one end; a sequencing error may be responsible. CDR3: CSVDRPEGVF. CDR3 in DNA: TGCAGCGTTGACCGCCCTGAGGGTGTTTTC. V gene TRBV29-1 combines with J gene TRBJ2-1; D might be TRBD2 (5 bases). The CDR3 sequence is 10 residues long. Germline values: CDR1 SQVTM, CDR2 ANQGSEA.

This clonotype was observed at least ten times. J is TRBJ2-3 and V is TRBV5-1, with 10 bases matching TRBD2. The trim removed 0 bases at V and 4 bases at J, leaving 11 bases unmatched. The germline gives CDR1 SGHRS, CDR2 YFSETQ. There are 18 residues in the CDR3. CDR3 coding DNA: TGCGCCAGCAGCTTGGTATTAGCGGGGGGTATGCGTGCAGATACGCAGTATTTT. Its protein product is CASSLVLAGGMRADTQYF.

This clonotype was recorded at least ten times. V usage is TRBV6-6 and J usage is TRBJ2-7, with D possibly matching TRBD1 (5 bases). Germline values: CDR1 MNHNY, CDR2 SVGAGI (reference sequence). This CDR3 is 12 amino acids long. V was clipped by 7 bases and J by 3 bases, with 10 bases between them. CDR3: CASKGQGYEQYF. Written as DNA, the CDR3 is TGTGCCAGCAAGGGCCAGGGCTACGAGCAGTACTTC.

This clonotype was recorded many times. The V call is TRBV3-1, the J call TRBJ2-5; D not certain. This CDR3 region has 13 residues. Germline V CDR1 and CDR2: LGHDT, YNNKEL (reference sequence). With 1 base removed from V and 2 bases from J, the gap between germline ends came to 5 bases. This CDR3 is CASSQGQQETQYF. The CDR3, as DNA: TGTGCCAGCAGCCAAGGACAACAAGAGACCCAGTACTTC.

This clonotype was seen repeatedly, ten times or more. The chain uses TRBV2 and TRBJ2-4; 12 bases fit TRBD2. CDR3 length: 15 residues. Germline V lookup: CDR1 SNHLY, CDR2 FYNNEI. Trimming removed 5 bases from V and 15 bases from J; junction bases left unmatched: 14. CDR3 nucleotide sequence: TGTGCCAGCAGTTCCACTACTAGCGGGGGGCCACTTAGGTACTTC. It encodes CASSSTTSGGPLRYF.

This clonotype has at least ten counts. The genes are TRBV9 and TRBJ2-5, with 7 bases aligning to TRBD1. Germline V gives CDR1 SGDLS, CDR2 YYNGEE. The J segment lost 2 bases and the V segment lost 0 bases, leaving 10 bases of the junction unmatched. The CDR3 runs 17 residues. CDR3 in amino acids: CASSVDAQGVNQETQYF. As DNA, the CDR3 is TGTGCCAGCAGCGTAGACGCGCAGGGGGTAAATCAAGAGACCCAGTACTTC.

This clonotype showed up many times. The V call is TRBV5-1, the J call TRBJ2-1, with 7 bases lining up with TRBD2. Losses at the gene ends were 0 bases for V and 8 bases for J; bases not matched to a gene: 8. Germline V gene sequence: CDR1 SGHRS, CDR2 YFSETQ. The CDR3 covers 15 residues. DNA for the CDR3: TGCGCCAGCAGCTTGGTTGATAGCGGGTTAGATGAGCAGTTCTTC. Encoded protein: CASSLVDSGLDEQFF.

This clonotype has just a few counts. The chain carries TRBV5-4 and TRBJ2-7; 9 nucleotides align to TRBD1. J was trimmed by 2 bases and V by 0 bases; bases with no gene match: 3. CDR1 and CDR2 from the germline V gene are SGHNT and YYREEE (reference sequence). CDR3 length equals 15 residues. The CDR3, as DNA: TGTGCCAGCAGCTTGGGAGGGACAGGGACCTACGAGCAGTACTTC. It codes for CASSLGGTGTYEQYF.

This clonotype was seen at least ten times. V usage is TRBV7-2 and J usage is TRBJ2-1; no clear D gene. Germline loops: CDR1 SGHTA, CDR2 FQGNSA. Trimming removed 0 bases from V and 9 bases from J, with 12 bases in between. The CDR3 is 14 residues long. The CDR3 loop reads CASSLAAYRSEQFF. The CDR3 bases are TGTGCCAGCAGCTTAGCTGCTTATCGGAGTGAGCAGTTCTTC.

This clonotype was seen at least ten times. The rearrangement uses TRBV6-1 and TRBJ2-1; D is perhaps TRBD1 (8 bases). Trimming pared 7 bases from V and 7 bases from J, leaving 17 bases between. The CDR3 length is 14 residues. Germline CDR1 is MNHNS and CDR2 is SASEGT. CDR3: CASTINRGGNEQFF. CDR3 bases: TGTGCCAGCACCATTAACAGGGGGGGAAATGAGCAGTTCTTC.

This clonotype was seen ten or more times. The chain uses TRBV6-5 and TRBJ2-7; 8 positions match TRBD2. This CDR3 has 15 residues. Germline CDR1 reads MNHEY; CDR2 reads SVGAGI. With 0 bases clipped from V and 7 bases from J, the junction kept 8 bases outside the gene matches. The CDR3 reads CASSYSAGGAGEQYF. The CDR3 DNA follows: TGTGCCAGCAGTTACTCGGCCGGGGGGGCGGGTGAGCAGTACTTC.

In its sample, this clonotype was seen many times. This chain connects TRBV10-3 to TRBJ2-5; 10 bases agree with TRBD1. V shed 6 bases and J 4 bases; nucleotides not matched to a gene: 8. The CDR3 is 15 amino acids. CDR1 ENHRY and CDR2 SYGVKD come from the germline V gene. The CDR3 here is CAISSSTGGRETQYF. As DNA, the CDR3 is TGTGCCATCAGCTCTTCGACAGGGGGCAGAGAGACCCAGTACTTC.